A selection of T cell receptor beta chains follows, all from one sample in a study of blood T cells in healthy people across ages. TCRdb passed the 5' RACE reads through MiXCR, listing each CDR3 protein once. The sample lists about 1.6 million distinct CDR3 sequences; 30% to 35% were seen once. Sequences were obtained from blood. The receptors come from a woman in her twenties or thirties in good health. Both conserved end residues are part of each CDR3. D genes are given only for firm matches. Not every row has a clone size; where given, it reads once, few, many or a size class.

v_gene,abundance,j_gene,d_gene,CDR3aa,CDR3nt
TRBV28,-,TRBJ2-6,-,CASSLWIATTGANVLTF,TGTGCCAGCAGTTTATGGATCGCTACCACTGGGGCCAACGTCCTGACTTTC
TRBV7-2,few,TRBJ2-7,TRBD2,CASRIGLGVYEQYF,TGTGCCAGCAGGATAGGACTAGGAGTCTACGAGCAGTACTTC
TRBV29-1,many,TRBJ1-1,-,CSVGFEAFF,TGCAGCGTTGGTTTTGAAGCTTTCTTT
TRBV30,few,TRBJ1-1,-,CAWSEGVLHTEAFF,TGTGCCTGGAGTGAGGGGGTCCTACACACTGAAGCTTTCTTT
TRBV6-6,-,TRBJ2-7,TRBD2,CASSASGGINEQYF,TGTGCCAGCAGCGCTAGCGGGGGGATCAACGAGCAGTACTTC
TRBV9,once,TRBJ1-2,TRBD1,CASSSRSGTGVGYTF,TGTGCCAGCAGCTCCCGCTCCGGGACAGGGGTCGGCTACACCTTC
TRBV10-3,-,TRBJ2-7,-,CAISDRLFGLPRYIYSYEQYF,TGTGCCATCAGTGATCGGCTTTTTGGGCTTCCTCGATATATTTACTCCTACGAGCAGTACTTC
TRBV4-1,-,TRBJ1-1,-,CASSQDRGDRFMGMNTEAFF,TGCGCCAGCAGCCAAGATAGGGGAGACAGATTTATGGGTATGAACACTGAAGCTTTCTTT
TRBV28,-,TRBJ2-4,-,CASNPTGRNIQYF,TGTGCCAGCAATCCGACAGGCAGGAACATTCAGTACTTC
TRBV27,few,TRBJ2-3,TRBD1,CASSLSGQGRDTQYF,TGTGCCAGCAGTTTATCCGGACAGGGGAGGGATACGCAGTATTTT
TRBV5-1,once,TRBJ1-2,TRBD1,CASSGTGERHGCTF,TGCGCCAGTAGCGGGACAGGGGAGCGTCATGGCTGCACCTTC
TRBV20-1,-,TRBJ2-7,TRBD1,CSAGDGTDASYEQYF,TGCAGTGCTGGGGACGGGACAGACGCCTCCTACGAGCAGTACTTC
TRBV20-1,once,TRBJ1-2,-,CSAEPGTQGYTF,TGCAGTGCTGAACCAGGCACTCAGGGCTACACCTTC
TRBV12-3/TRBV12-4,-,TRBJ1-5,-,CASSLGSSSNQPQHF,TGTGCCAGCAGTTTAGGATCTAGTAGCAATCAGCCCCAGCATTTT
TRBV5-1,-,TRBJ2-1,TRBD2,CASSVASGNYNEQFF,TGCGCCAGCAGCGTAGCTAGCGGGAATTACAATGAGCAGTTCTTC
TRBV12-3/TRBV12-4,-,TRBJ1-3,-,CASSLGREAGNTIYF,TGTGCCAGCAGCCTCGGGAGGGAAGCTGGAAACACCATATATTTT
TRBV20-1,few,TRBJ2-3,TRBD2,CSARGLADPTDTQYF,TGCAGTGCTCGCGGACTAGCGGATCCTACAGATACGCAGTATTTT
TRBV6-6,few,TRBJ1-2,TRBD1,CASRTGQGRGYTF,TGTGCCAGCAGAACTGGACAGGGACGGGGCTACACCTTC
TRBV20-1,few,TRBJ1-1,TRBD1,CSAGTGGGFDTEAFF,TGCAGTGCTGGGACAGGGGGCGGCTTTGATACTGAAGCTTTCTTT
TRBV9,many,TRBJ2-7,TRBD2,CASSVDSGAASYEQYF,TGTGCCAGCAGCGTAGATAGCGGGGCCGCCTCCTACGAGCAGTACTTC
TRBV5-1,few,TRBJ2-7,TRBD1,CASSLWGLKDRDYEQYF,TGCGCCAGCAGCTTGTGGGGATTAAAGGACAGGGACTACGAGCAGTACTTC
TRBV9,-,TRBJ2-7,TRBD1,CASSVDGTGVREQYF,TGTGCCAGCAGCGTTGATGGGACAGGGGTGAGAGAGCAGTACTTC
TRBV5-1,few,TRBJ2-1,TRBD2,CASSPRGGLAGGRSYNEQFF,TGCGCCAGCAGCCCGAGGGGGGGACTAGCGGGAGGGCGATCCTACAATGAGCAGTTCTTC
TRBV7-3,-,TRBJ2-1,TRBD1,CASSPTGGLDEQFF,TGTGCCAGCAGCCCGACAGGGGGCTTGGATGAGCAGTTCTTC
TRBV3-1,-,TRBJ2-7,-,CADPGLGAREQYF,TGTGCCGACCCCGGGCTGGGGGCCCGCGAGCAGTACTTC
TRBV5-6,many,TRBJ1-2,-,CASSNDVNYGYTF,TGTGCCAGCAGCAACGACGTAAACTATGGCTACACCTTC
TRBV3-1,few,TRBJ2-3,-,CASSHGGDKYF,TGTGCCAGCAGCCATGGAGGGGATAAGTATTTT
TRBV5-5,many,TRBJ2-1,-,CASSLSTLGSGRGQFF,TGTGCCAGCAGCTTGTCGACGCTGGGGAGCGGACGTGGGCAGTTCTTC
TRBV3-1,few,TRBJ2-1,-,CASSHKGVEQFF,TGTGCCAGCAGCCATAAGGGTGTCGAGCAGTTCTTC
TRBV7-9,few,TRBJ2-1,TRBD2,CASSRTSGRGVYEQFF,TGTGCCAGCAGCCGGACTAGCGGGAGGGGGGTCTATGAGCAGTTCTTC
TRBV2,-,TRBJ2-6,-,CAWDPESFQSGANVLTF,TGTGCCTGGGATCCTGAGAGCTTCCAGTCTGGGGCCAACGTCCTGACTTTC
TRBV20-1,-,TRBJ2-5,-,CSAKELRGAAQETQYF,TGCAGTGCCAAGGAGTTACGGGGGGCCGCCCAAGAGACCCAGTACTTC
TRBV7-8,-,TRBJ1-2,-,CASSLALGVDGYTF,TGTGCCAGCAGCTTAGCGCTCGGGGTTGATGGCTACACCTTC
TRBV20-1,-,TRBJ2-7,TRBD1,CSARADRESLYEQYF,TGCAGTGCTAGGGCGGACAGGGAATCCCTCTACGAGCAGTACTTC
TRBV3-1,-,TRBJ2-1,TRBD2,CASSQSGASYNEQFF,TGTGCCAGCAGCCAAAGCGGGGCTTCCTACAATGAGCAGTTCTTC
TRBV5-1,few,TRBJ2-7,TRBD1,CASSHPSSGQGAYEQYF,TGCGCCAGCAGCCATCCCTCTTCGGGACAGGGGGCTTACGAGCAGTACTTC
TRBV5-1,-,TRBJ2-2,-,CASSYRVPNTGELFF,TGCGCCAGCAGTTACAGGGTTCCGAACACCGGGGAGCTGTTTTTT